One sample yielded the 20 T cell receptor beta chains listed below, sequenced in a study of blood T cell repertoires in COVID-19. The method was immunoSEQ multiplex PCR; TCRdb's version includes in-frame clones alone and lacks a portion of them. Of more than 100,000 clones listed, 90% were seen once; the top ten hold 3.8%. Sequenced material: peripheral blood. The receptor set was obtained from a woman aged 55-75 years with COVID-19, enrolled during active disease.

The chain is built from TRBV5-1 and TRBJ2-7, with 8 bases lining up with TRBD2. This CDR3 has 17 residues. With V trimmed by 3 bases and J by 3 bases, 14 bases remained unmatched. CDR1 is SGHRS and CDR2 is YFSETQ in the germline V gene. The CDR3, as DNA: TGCGCCAGCAGCTCGGCTGGGACTAGGCAAGTAAGCTACGAGCAGTACTTC. Translated: CASSSAGTRQVSYEQYF.

The V gene is TRBV12-5, the J gene TRBJ2-3; TRBD2 matches 8 bases. Looked up from germline, CDR1 is LGHNT and CDR2 is FRNRAP. This CDR3 is built from 16 residues. With 9 bases clipped from V and 6 bases from J, the junction kept 17 bases outside the gene matches. Here the CDR3 DNA reads TGTGCTAGCGGAAAAGGGGGGACTAGTGATGTCGATACGCAGTATTTT. This codes for CASGKGGTSDVDTQYF.

This sequence joins TRBV18 and TRBJ1-5, with TRBD1 matching over 7 bases. The CDR3 is 14 residues long. The germline CDR1 and CDR2 sequences are KGHSH and LQKENI. Trimming cost V 6 bases and J 4 bases; bases outside gene matches: 6. CDR3 DNA sequence: TGTGCCAGCTCCCCTGGGACAGCTAATCAGCCCCAGCATTTT. Translated, it gives CASSPGTANQPQHF.

This sequence joins TRBV6-2 or TRBV6-3 and TRBJ1-2; unclear D gene. V dropped 2 bases and J dropped 4 bases, with 8 bases sitting between them. Germline-derived CDR1 and CDR2 are MNHEY and SVGEGT. This CDR3 region has 13 residues. The CDR3, as DNA: TGTGCCAGCAGTTACGCGGGTGGCTATGGCTACACCTTC. This sequence encodes CASSYAGGYGYTF.

The chain couples TRBV20-1 to TRBJ1-4; no clear D. The CDR3 extends over 14 amino acids. Trimming pared 3 bases from V and 0 bases from J, leaving 8 bases between. CDR1 and CDR2 (germline): DFQATT, SNEGSKA (reference sequence). CDR3 nucleotides: TGCAGTGCTAGTCCCGTTGCAACTAATGAAAAACTGTTTTTT. It specifies CSASPVATNEKLFF.

V and J are TRBV12-3 or TRBV12-4 and TRBJ2-7, with D perhaps matching TRBD1 (6 bases). CDR3 length: 13 residues. V gave up 5 bases and J gave up 6 bases, with 14 bases separating them. The CDR3 sequence: CASSPRTVSEQYF. The CDR3, as DNA: TGTGCCAGCAGTCCAAGGACAGTATCCGAGCAGTACTTC.

This sequence joins TRBV7-5 and TRBJ1-6. TRBV7-5 is an annotated pseudogene. CDR3 length: 15 residues. The CDR3 region is CARSLTRGINSPLHF. CDR3 coding DNA: TGTGCCAGAAGCCTAACCCGGGGGATTAATTCACCCCTCCACTTT.

The V and J genes are TRBV6-4 and TRBJ2-1; a possible D gene is TRBD2 (5 bases). CDR3 length: 15 amino acids. V dropped 4 bases and J dropped 0 bases, with 10 bases sitting between them. Germline V gives CDR1 MRHNA, CDR2 SNTAGT. The CDR3 sequence: CASSVTSLSYNEQFF. The CDR3 DNA reads TGTGCCAGCAGTGTAACTAGTCTCTCCTACAATGAGCAGTTCTTC.

This chain uses TRBV6-6 with TRBJ2-7; 7 positions agree with TRBD2. V lost 2 bases and J lost 3; bases outside the gene matches: 4. CDR3 length: 14 residues. CDR1 MNHNY and CDR2 SVGAGI come from the germline V gene (reference sequence). CDR3 nucleotide sequence: TGTGCCAGCAGTTACACACGGGGGGTCTACGAGCAGTACTTC. Translated: CASSYTRGVYEQYF.

A few counts support this clone. The rearrangement joins TRBV27 to TRBJ1-5; D is undetermined. The V gene lost 0 bases and the J gene lost 2 bases, with 8 bases spanning the gap. This CDR3 is 15 amino acids long. Germline V gene lookup returns CDR1 MNHEY and CDR2 SMNVEV (reference sequence). The CDR3 region is CASSLSSRGNQPQHF. As DNA, the CDR3 is TGTGCCAGCAGTTTATCGTCCCGGGGCAATCAGCCCCAGCATTTT.

The CDR3 protein is CASSELTSGGNNEQFF. The CDR3 bases are TGTGCCAGCAGTGAACTTACTAGCGGGGGGAACAATGAGCAGTTCTTC. The V call is TRBV2, the J call TRBJ2-1; 12 bases line up with TRBD2. V lost 2 bases, J lost 5 bases, and 4 bases stayed unmatched. This CDR3 has 16 amino acids. CDR1 and CDR2 (germline): SNHLY, FYNNEI.

CDR3 in DNA: TGTGCCAGCAGTGCCACAGGATGGAATTCACCCCTCCACTTT. Protein: CASSATGWNSPLHF. The chain couples TRBV27 to TRBJ1-6; the D gene is possibly TRBD1 (5 bases). V was trimmed by 5 bases and J by 7 bases, leaving 12 bases between them. Germline values: CDR1 MNHEY, CDR2 SMNVEV (reference sequence). The CDR3 runs to 14 residues.

The table lists this clone with a count of one. V gene TRBV3-1 (or the pseudogene TRBV3-2) combines with J gene TRBJ2-2, with no clear D. This CDR3 is built from 12 residues. With 1 base removed from V and 7 bases from J, the gap between germline ends came to 4 bases. Germline CDR1 reads LGHDT; CDR2 reads YNNKEL (reference sequence). The CDR3 is CASSQGVGELFF. Written as DNA, the CDR3 is TGTGCCAGCAGCCAAGGAGTCGGGGAGCTGTTTTTT.

This sequence joins TRBV27 and TRBJ1-6; D gene ambiguous. Trimming removed 5 bases at V and 6 bases at J, with 5 bases between. CDR1 MNHEY and CDR2 SMNVEV come from the germline V gene (reference sequence). The CDR3 extends over 12 amino acids. Written as DNA, the CDR3 is TGTGCCAGCAGTCCGGGTAATTCACCCCTCCACTTT. Protein: CASSPGNSPLHF.

The chain combines TRBV19 with TRBJ2-1; 11 bases fit TRBD2. Unmatched junction bases numbered 2, after V lost 0 bases and J lost 4 bases. This CDR3 has 16 amino acids. Germline values: CDR1 LNHDA, CDR2 SQIVND (reference sequence). The CDR3 loop reads CASSIDLAGGYNEQFF. CDR3 DNA sequence: TGTGCCAGTAGTATAGATCTAGCGGGGGGATACAATGAGCAGTTCTTC.

This clone has just one count. The chain carries TRBV6-1 and TRBJ2-3; maybe TRBD1 (5 bases). This CDR3 contains 15 residues. From germline, CDR1 is MNHNS and CDR2 SASEGT. V gave up 1 base and J gave up 4 bases, with 12 bases separating them. CDR3 protein: CASSEGTLRADTQYF. Written as DNA, the CDR3 is TGTGCCAGCAGTGAAGGGACACTGAGAGCAGATACGCAGTATTTT.

The chain links TRBV4-2 to TRBJ1-2, with no clear D. CDR1 is LGHNA, CDR2 YNFKEQ, per germline. With 1 base removed from V and 6 bases from J, the gap between germline ends came to 9 bases. The CDR3 consists of 13 residues. The CDR3 DNA reads TGTGCCAGCAGCCAAGGTGAGCGGAATGGCTACACCTTC. Its translation is CASSQGERNGYTF.

CDR3 DNA: TGCGCCAGCAGGTTTACAGGGGATTCACCCCTCCACTTT. It encodes CASRFTGDSPLHF. V usage is TRBV4-3 and J usage is TRBJ1-6, with 7 nucleotides matching TRBD1. The length of the CDR3 is 13 residues. The germline gives CDR1 LGHNA, CDR2 YSLEER. Trimming took 6 bases from V and 8 from J; bases not matched to a gene: 4.

The chain links TRBV5-4 to TRBJ1-2; maybe TRBD1 (5 bases). The CDR3 extends over 12 amino acids. Deletions cut 3 bases from V and 14 bases from J, with 17 bases between. CDR1 and CDR2 (germline): SGHNT, YYREEE (reference sequence). DNA of the CDR3: TGTGCCAGCAGCTGGGGTGCCGGGGAGGGGACCTTC. This encodes CASSWGAGEGTF. The whole variable domain, remainder taken from reference TRBV5-4 and TRBJ1-2, is ETGVTQSPTHLIKTRGQQVTLRCSSQSGHNTVSWYQQALGQGPQFIFQYYREEENGRGNFPPRFSGLQFPNYSSELNVNALELDDSALYLCASSWGAGEGTFGSGTRLTVV.

The rearrangement joins TRBV18 to TRBJ2-7, with D possibly TRBD1 on 5 matching bases. Trimming removed 6 bases at V and 1 base at J, with 13 bases between. Germline V lookup: CDR1 KGHSH, CDR2 LQKENI. This CDR3 is built from 14 residues. CDR3 residues: CASSDSFVSYEQYF. The DNA of the CDR3 is TGTGCCAGCTCCGACAGTTTCGTGTCCTACGAGCAGTACTTC.